The 21 T cell receptor beta chains below all came from one sample that was sequenced in a study of CD8+CD57+ T cells in acquired aplastic anemia. Using genomic DNA as the template, TCR beta VDJ and CDR3 profiling was carried out. TCRdb passed the reads through MiXCR, listing each CDR3 protein once. Among about 70,000 distinct CDR3 sequences, roughly half were seen once, and the ten largest hold roughly 8.7%. The specimen was sorted CD4+, CD8+, or CD8+CD57+ T cells (not recorded which) from PBMCs. These TCRs come from a human donor in good health, serving as a control.

The genes are TRBV15 and TRBJ2-7; D not resolved. CDR1 is LNHNV, CDR2 YYDKDF, per germline (reference sequence). The ends were cut back, 4 bases at V and 4 bases at J, with 11 bases in the middle. The CDR3 consists of 13 residues. The CDR3 DNA reads as TGTGCCACCAGCACGATAGACGGGTACGAGCAGTACTTC. Translated: CATSTIDGYEQYF.

This clonotype was counted ten times or more. The gene calls are TRBV4-1 and TRBJ2-1; no definite D call. The CDR3 spans 16 residues. Trimming pared 0 bases from V and 0 bases from J, leaving 9 bases between. Germline V CDR1 and CDR2: MGHRA, YSYEKL. Here the CDR3 reads CASSQDETSSYNEQFF. The CDR3 DNA follows: TGCGCCAGCAGCCAAGACGAGACATCCTCCTACAATGAGCAGTTCTTC.

V usage is TRBV24-1 and J usage is TRBJ2-6, with D perhaps TRBD1 or TRBD2 (5 bases each). The germline gives CDR1 KGHDR, CDR2 SFDVKD. This CDR3 region has 17 residues. V was cut by 3 bases and J by 0 bases, with 11 bases left in between. The chain's CDR3 is CATSDPGRNSGANVLTF. The CDR3 nucleotides are TGTGCCACCAGTGATCCGGGACGTAACTCTGGGGCCAACGTCCTGACTTTC.

The chain uses TRBV9 and TRBJ2-7; the match to TRBD2 covers 8 bases. This CDR3 is built from 14 residues. The germline CDR1 and CDR2 sequences are SGDLS and YYNGEE. Losses at the gene ends were 2 bases for V and 5 bases for J; bases not matched to a gene: 6. Here the CDR3 reads CASSVGAGEDEQYF. In DNA form, the CDR3 reads TGTGCCAGCAGCGTGGGAGCGGGAGAGGACGAGCAGTACTTC.

The chain has TRBV24-1 and TRBJ2-7; 7 positions match TRBD1. Losses at the gene ends were 9 bases for V and 4 bases for J; bases not matched to a gene: 8. Germline lookup yields CDR1 KGHDR and CDR2 SFDVKD. The CDR3 loop spans 13 amino acids. The CDR3 DNA is TGTGCCACCGGGGAAGGGGGCAGGTACGAGCAGTACTTC. Residues: CATGEGGRYEQYF.

The CDR3 DNA follows: TGTGCCAGTAGTATAGGCAGAGAGTACGAGCAGTACTTC. Translating gives CASSIGREYEQYF. The V call is TRBV19, the J call TRBJ2-7; D remains ambiguous. The CDR3 totals 13 residues. Germline CDR1 and CDR2: LNHDA and SQIVND (reference sequence). V lost 1 base to trimming and J lost 4 bases, with 8 bases between them.

This clonotype was recorded only once. The chain is built from TRBV20-1 and TRBJ2-3; D call uncertain. Germline assignment: CDR1 DFQATT and CDR2 SNEGSKA (reference sequence). Trimming removed 0 bases at V and 0 bases at J, with 7 bases between. The CDR3 loop spans 14 amino acids. The CDR3 is CSARDTSSTDTQYF. CDR3 sequence (DNA): TGCAGTGCTAGAGACACTTCTAGCACAGATACGCAGTATTTT.

The chain employs TRBV24-1 and TRBJ2-5, with 8 bases aligning to TRBD1. Germline values: CDR1 KGHDR, CDR2 SFDVKD. The CDR3 consists of 14 residues. The V and J ends lost 6 bases and 4 bases, in that order; junction bases with no gene match: 6. The CDR3 DNA sequence: TGTGCCACCAGTCGGGGACAGGTGGGAGAGACCCAGTACTTC. Its translation is CATSRGQVGETQYF.

This clonotype has ten or more counts. The chain links TRBV7-3 to TRBJ2-1; possible D gene TRBD2, 6 bases. The V end lost 5 bases, the J end lost 5 bases, and 19 bases lay between the germline ends. The CDR3 sequence is 16 residues long. CDR1 is SGHTA, CDR2 FQGTGA, per germline. The CDR3 protein is CASSPLAGLADNEQFF. The CDR3 DNA follows: TGTGCCAGCAGCCCACTTGCGGGACTCGCTGACAATGAGCAGTTCTTC.

The sample holds a few counts of this clonotype. This chain connects TRBV11-1 to TRBJ2-7; 7 positions agree with TRBD1. Unmatched junction bases numbered 14, after V lost 3 bases and J lost 0 bases. The CDR3 is 18 amino acids. Per germline, CDR1 SGHAT and CDR2 FQDESV (reference sequence). CDR3 loop: CASSFLGRQGPLSYEQYF. CDR3 in DNA: TGTGCCAGCAGCTTTCTTGGCCGACAGGGCCCCCTCTCCTACGAGCAGTACTTC.

This clonotype has more than one count but fewer than ten. The chain links TRBV2 to TRBJ1-1; D is unresolved. The CDR3 runs 10 residues. Trimming stripped 5 bases from V and 2 bases from J, with 0 bases between. Germline lookup yields CDR1 SNHLY and CDR2 FYNNEI. CDR3 DNA: TGTGCCAGCAGTAACACTGAAGCTTTCTTT. This codes for CASSNTEAFF.

The V gene is TRBV24-1, the J gene TRBJ1-6, with TRBD1 matching 7 bases. V shed 7 bases and J 10 bases; nucleotides not matched to a gene: 6. CDR3 size: 13 residues. Germline V CDR1 and CDR2: KGHDR, SFDVKD. CDR3 sequence (DNA): TGTGCCACCAGGGGCAGGGGGGAATCACCCCTCCACTTT. The encoded protein is CATRGRGESPLHF.

The chain joins TRBV19 to TRBJ1-1; D is unclear. Germline V gene lookup returns CDR1 LNHDA and CDR2 SQIVND (reference sequence). The CDR3 spans 13 residues. Between the trimmed V and J ends, which lost 0 bases and 6 bases, there was a span of 8 bases. CDR3: CASSIEGIAEAFF. The CDR3 DNA follows: TGTGCCAGTAGTATAGAAGGGATAGCTGAAGCTTTCTTT. Filled out from reference TRBV19 and TRBJ1-1, the complete variable domain reads DGGITQSPKYLFRKEGQNVTLSCEQNLNHDAMYWYRQDPGQGLRLIYYSQIVNDFQKGDIAEGYSVSREKKESFPLTVTSAQKNPTAFYLCASSIEGIAEAFFGQGTRLTVV.

This clonotype was counted at least ten times. V gene TRBV13 combines with J gene TRBJ1-2, with a weak D call TRBD1 (5 bases). Trimming took 7 bases from V and 3 from J, leaving 9 bases between them. The CDR3 loop spans 12 amino acids. Per germline, CDR1 PRHDT and CDR2 FYEKMQ (reference sequence). The CDR3 region is CASILGDYGYTF. The CDR3 DNA follows: TGTGCCAGCATCCTGGGGGACTATGGCTACACCTTC.

The rearrangement joins TRBV2 to TRBJ1-1, with 7 positions matching TRBD1. The junction had 5 bases not matched to a gene; V was cut back by 7 bases and J by 6 bases. The CDR3 consists of 12 residues. Germline CDR1 SNHLY, CDR2 FYNNEI. DNA of the CDR3: TGTGCCAGCATCGACAGGGTGGCTGAAGCTTTCTTT. Translating gives CASIDRVAEAFF.

Concerning this clonotype itself: A read error is likely, as this CDR3 ends without the conserved phenylalanine or tryptophan. The V call is TRBV12-3 or TRBV12-4, the J call TRBJ2-3; 7 bases align to TRBD1. The trim removed 6 bases at V and 2 bases at J, leaving 11 bases unmatched. The CDR3 has 16 residues. The CDR3 DNA reads as TGTGCCAGCAGCGGGGTAGGCGGACAGGACACAGATACGCAGTATTCT. This codes for CASSGVGGQDTDTQYS.

This clonotype was seen a few times. The CDR3 region is CASSPGTVAYNEQFF. In DNA form, the CDR3 reads TGCGCCAGCAGTCCCGGGACAGTTGCCTACAATGAGCAGTTCTTC. The rearrangement links TRBV4-1 to TRBJ2-1, with 7 positions matching TRBD1. This CDR3 is built from 15 residues. Germline V gene data show CDR1 as MGHRA and CDR2 as YSYEKL. The trim removed 6 bases at V and 2 bases at J, leaving 7 bases unmatched.

V and J are TRBV19 and TRBJ2-3; D may be TRBD2 (6 bases). This CDR3 spans 15 amino acids. Trimming removed 2 bases at V and 4 bases at J, with 13 bases between. Germline CDR1 LNHDA, CDR2 SQIVND (reference sequence). CDR3 DNA sequence: TGTGCCAGTAGTATAACGGCGGGGCCCTCAGATACGCAGTATTTT. This sequence encodes CASSITAGPSDTQYF. Full variable domain (rest looked up from reference TRBV19 and TRBJ2-3): DGGITQSPKYLFRKEGQNVTLSCEQNLNHDAMYWYRQDPGQGLRLIYYSQIVNDFQKGDIAEGYSVSREKKESFPLTVTSAQKNPTAFYLCASSITAGPSDTQYFGPGTRLTVL.

The chain combines TRBV4-2 with TRBJ2-7; no definite D call. Trimming stripped 4 bases from V and 3 bases from J, with 13 bases between. CDR1 and CDR2 from the germline V gene are LGHNA and YNFKEQ. This CDR3 is built from 14 residues. CDR3 nucleotide sequence: TGTGCCAGCAGCCCCGGCATTCGAGACTACGAGCAGTACTTC. Translated: CASSPGIRDYEQYF.

This clonotype was counted many times. The rearrangement uses TRBV27 and TRBJ1-2; maybe TRBD1 (6 bases). The CDR3 is 14 amino acids. V lost 5 bases and J 1 base, leaving 11 bases between the germline ends. The germline CDR1 and CDR2 sequences are MNHEY and SMNVEV (reference sequence). This CDR3 is CASSPRQDNYGYTF. CDR3 coding DNA: TGTGCCAGCAGTCCACGACAGGATAACTATGGCTACACCTTC.

This clonotype has at least ten counts. V gene TRBV7-2 combines with J gene TRBJ2-7, with 11 positions matching TRBD2. Germline V lookup: CDR1 SGHTA, CDR2 FQGNSA. This CDR3 has 13 residues. V was clipped by 6 bases and J by 6 bases; unmatched bases: 4. The CDR3 loop reads CASRNSGGAEQYF. CDR3 nucleotides: TGTGCCAGCAGGAATAGCGGGGGGGCCGAGCAGTACTTC.